This T cell receptor (beta chain) emerged from a study of blood T cell repertoires in COVID-19. As for the study in general: Specimens from acute and convalescent COVID-19 originated in the United States, Italy and Spain.

Sequencing used immunoSEQ multiplex PCR; TCRdb keeps in-frame clones, though not all of them. Of roughly 250,000 clones detected, approximately 85% appear once; the ten largest clones hold under 15%. Material: peripheral blood. This TCR was sampled from a woman in her sixties with active or convalescent COVID-19.

Here the CDR3 DNA reads TGTGCCAGTAATGAGGTTCAGGGGGGGAACACTGAAGCTTTCTTT. It yields the protein CASNEVQGGNTEAFF. The chain carries TRBV19 and TRBJ1-1, with TRBD1 matching over 7 bases. Germline assignment: CDR1 LNHDA and CDR2 SQIVND (reference sequence). Trimming cost V 7 bases and J 1 base; bases outside gene matches: 9. The CDR3 runs 15 residues.